The clone carrying this TCR beta chain was detected only a few times. What it binds is not known. RNA transcripts served as the template for amplifying TCR beta CDR3 regions. A set of HTBI primers served as the primers for a first-round RT-PCR of the TCR CDR3. TCRdb redid the calling of the multiplex PCR reads with MiXCR, one entry per CDR3 protein. The data show roughly 650,000 distinct CDR3 sequences, around 15% seen once. This sample was included in a study of T cells in Graves' hyperthyroidism and ophthalmopathy. The overall study: Pretreatment peripheral blood was obtained at initial diagnosis.

CDR3 length equals 15 residues. Germline V gene lookup returns CDR1 LNHNV and CDR2 YYDKDF (reference sequence). The V gene lost 5 bases and the J gene lost 5 bases, with 15 bases spanning the gap. Among ophthalmopathy patients, the Clinical Activity Score reached at least 3, the NOSPECS grade reached at least 4, and duration remained under 3 months. A patient was excluded if there was uncontrolled infection, other autoimmune disease, pregnancy or lactation. Findings and caveats of the study: Before onset, ophthalmopathy was predicted by the model a median around 6 months earlier.

The source of this sequence is a woman aged 35 to 49 with Graves' ophthalmopathy. The gene calls are TRBV15 and TRBJ1-4, with a possible D match to TRBD1 (5 bases). The sample consisted of blood. CDR3: CATSGNRGVNEKLFF. The CDR3 DNA sequence: TGTGCCACCAGCGGCAATCGAGGGGTAAATGAAAAACTGTTTTTT.